Below, 19 T cell receptor beta chains from the same sample are listed, as sequenced in a study of T cell repertoires in cytomegalovirus infection. Each CDR3 protein is one row after TCRdb ran MiXCR on the reads. Found here are roughly 990,000 distinct CDR3 sequences, about a third of them singletons; the top ten hold about 14%. These receptors' targets are unknown. The material sequenced was cultured CD8+ T cells from PBMCs, taken from culture after CMV antigen stimulation. All receptors come from a human donor in good health (CMV status not recorded). Some clones in this sample may be carry-over from other donors' samples.

CDR3: CASIAGQGVKAFF. As DNA, the CDR3 is TGTGCCAGTATTGCCGGACAGGGGGTGAAAGCTTTCTTT. J is TRBJ1-1 and V is TRBV7-9; TRBD1 matches at 10 bases. In germline, CDR1 is SEHNR, CDR2 FQNEAQ (reference sequence). Trimming cost V 9 bases and J 9 bases; bases outside gene matches: 10. The CDR3 spans 13 residues.

The chain couples TRBV14 to TRBJ2-7; TRBD1 agrees at 7 bases. J lost 4 bases, V lost 1 base, and 10 bases had no gene match. Germline V gene lookup returns CDR1 SGHDN and CDR2 FVKESK. This CDR3 spans 16 amino acids. The CDR3 region has the DNA TGTGCCAGCAGCCAAGGAAGGGTGACAGGGCGTTACGAGCAGTACTTC. Translated: CASSQGRVTGRYEQYF.

This clonotype was seen only a few times. This chain uses TRBV6-2 or TRBV6-3 with TRBJ1-6, with 10 bases that match TRBD1. Germline loops: CDR1 MNHEY, CDR2 SVGEGT. Trimming cost V 2 bases and J 9 bases; bases outside gene matches: 4. The CDR3 sequence is 15 residues long. CDR3 DNA: TGTGCCAGCAGTTACCTCGGACAGGGGGGTTCACCCCTCCACTTT. This codes for CASSYLGQGGSPLHF.

This rearrangement joins TRBV27 to TRBJ2-1, with 8 bases matching TRBD1. V was clipped by 8 bases and J by 8 bases; unmatched bases: 8. From germline, CDR1 is MNHEY and CDR2 SMNVEV (reference sequence). CDR3 length equals 13 residues. For the CDR3, the DNA is TGTGCCAGCTCGGCCGGACAGGGCTATGAGCAGTTCTTC. Its translation is CASSAGQGYEQFF.

Comment on this clonotype: Germline and junction disagree at one end, which may indicate a read error. This chain uses TRBV28 with TRBJ1-1; TRBD1 is a possible D gene (5 bases). The CDR3 runs 15 residues. Germline loops: CDR1 MDHEN, CDR2 SYDVKM. The CDR3 sequence: CASSLWTDLKTEAFF. The CDR3, as DNA: TGTGCCAGCAGTTTATGGACAGACTTGAAAACTGAAGCTTTCTTT.

V gene TRBV5-6 combines with J gene TRBJ2-7, with D unclear. Germline assignment: CDR1 SGHDT and CDR2 YYEEEE. The CDR3 consists of 16 residues. Trimming took 0 bases from V and 5 from J, leaving 18 bases between them. The CDR3 is CASSLERGRALDEQYV. The CDR3 nucleotides read TGTGCCAGCAGCTTGGAACGTGGCCGTGCCCTGGACGAGCAGTACGTC.

This clonotype was detected a few times. The V and J genes are TRBV12-3 or TRBV12-4 and TRBJ2-1; D is uncertain. The ends were cut back, 4 bases at V and 7 bases at J, with 8 bases in the middle. The CDR3 is 12 residues long. The CDR3 spells CASSWIRNEQFF. In DNA form, the CDR3 reads TGTGCCAGCAGTTGGATCAGGAATGAGCAGTTCTTC.

This clonotype has a handful of counts. The chain couples TRBV12-5 to TRBJ2-5, with D possibly matching TRBD2 (5 bases). The CDR3 spans 15 residues. CDR1 is LGHNT and CDR2 is FRNRAP in the germline V gene. V was trimmed by 2 bases and J by 7 bases, leaving 17 bases between them. CDR3 protein: CASGLPYGGEATQYF. The CDR3 DNA reads as TGTGCTAGTGGTTTGCCGTACGGAGGAGAGGCGACCCAGTACTTC.

The chain is built from TRBV29-1 and TRBJ2-7; tentatively, D is TRBD1 (6 bases). V lost 6 bases and J lost 6, with 15 bases in between. The length of the CDR3 is 12 residues. Germline V gene lookup returns CDR1 SQVTM and CDR2 ANQGSEA. CDR3 sequence reads: CSVGQSMSEQYV. CDR3 DNA: TGCAGCGTGGGACAATCCATGAGCGAGCAGTACGTC.

With regard to this clonotype: A read error may produce the germline difference seen at one junction end. The V call is TRBV7-9, the J call TRBJ1-1; tentatively, D is TRBD1 (6 bases). The CDR3 runs 15 residues. Germline CDR1 SEHNR, CDR2 FQNEAQ (reference sequence). The CDR3 here is CASSLGGGKNTEAFF. Written as DNA, the CDR3 is TGTGCCAGCAGCTTAGGTGGGGGCAAGAACACTGAAGCTTTCTTC.

This clonotype has just a few counts. V usage is TRBV6-6 and J usage is TRBJ2-5; 10 bases are shared with TRBD2. V shed 2 bases and J 0 bases; nucleotides not matched to a gene: 3. The CDR3 extends over 16 amino acids. Per the germline V gene, CDR1 is MNHNY and CDR2 is SVGAGI (reference sequence). CDR3 residues: CASSYGLAGDQETQYF. In nucleotides, the CDR3 is TGTGCCAGCAGTTACGGGCTAGCGGGGGACCAAGAGACCCAGTACTTC.

This clonotype turned up a few times. The genes are TRBV6-8 and TRBJ2-1; 9 bases fit TRBD2. Trimming cost V 0 bases and J 0 bases; bases outside gene matches: 3. The CDR3 consists of 17 residues. Germline loops: CDR1 MNHGY, CDR2 SAAAGT. The CDR3 loop reads CASSYSAGGSSYNEQFF. The CDR3 DNA reads TGTGCCAGCAGTTACTCGGCGGGGGGGAGCTCCTACAATGAGCAGTTCTTC.

This clonotype was recorded many times. The chain combines TRBV7-6 with TRBJ2-1; 10 bases are shared with TRBD1. Trimming removed 5 bases from V and 8 bases from J; junction bases left unmatched: 9. This CDR3 comprises 15 residues. Germline CDR1 is SGHVS and CDR2 is FNYEAQ. In DNA form, the CDR3 reads TGTGCCAGCAGCCATTTCTCCGGGACAGGGGATGAGCAGTTCTTC. Its protein product is CASSHFSGTGDEQFF.

This chain uses TRBV7-6 with TRBJ1-2; D is possibly TRBD1 (5 bases). CDR1 is SGHVS, CDR2 FNYEAQ, per germline. Deletions cut 4 bases from V and 5 bases from J, with 17 bases between. The CDR3 is made up of 15 amino acids. This chain's CDR3 is CASSSSARALYGYTF. CDR3 sequence (DNA): TGTGCCAGCAGCTCCAGTGCCAGGGCCCTTTATGGCTACACCTTC.

CDR3 amino acids: CASRVEGADTQYF. The CDR3 DNA reads TGTGCCAGCAGGGTGGAGGGGGCAGATACGCAGTATTTT. The chain has TRBV5-5 and TRBJ2-3; D is possibly TRBD1 or TRBD2 (6 bases each). The CDR3 totals 13 residues. V shed 5 bases and J shed 4 bases, with 11 bases lying between them. Germline lookup yields CDR1 SGHKS and CDR2 YYEKEE (reference sequence). The whole variable domain, filled in from reference TRBV5-5 and TRBJ2-3, reads DAGVTQSPTHLIKTRGQQVTLRCSPISGHKSVSWYQQVLGQGPQFIFQYYEKEERGRGNFPDRFSARQFPNYSSELNVNALLLGDSALYLCASRVEGADTQYFGPGTRLTVL.

Only a few counts were recorded for this clonotype. V usage is TRBV14 and J usage is TRBJ2-7; weak D call: TRBD1 (6 bases). The germline V gene encodes CDR1 SGHDN and CDR2 FVKESK. CDR3 length: 15 residues. Between the trimmed V and J ends, which lost 4 bases and 6 bases, there was a span of 19 bases. The CDR3 bases are TGTGCCAGCAGCCCTATGCAGGGGCTTGCGTTCGAGCAGTACTTC. The encoded protein is CASSPMQGLAFEQYF.

A few counts support this clonotype. The chain has TRBV6-2 or TRBV6-3 and TRBJ2-4, with 9 bases aligning to TRBD2. Germline V gives CDR1 MNHEY, CDR2 SVGEGT. The V segment lost 2 bases and the J segment 0 bases; nucleotides outside the gene matches: 8. The CDR3 covers 18 residues. Here the CDR3 DNA reads TGTGCCAGCAGTTACATTCCTAGCGGGGATACAGCCAAAAACATTCAGTACTTC. Residues: CASSYIPSGDTAKNIQYF.

Points on this clonotype: At one of its ends the junction is not consistent with the germline gene, which may arise from a read error. V and J are TRBV19 and TRBJ2-1, with TRBD1 matching over 7 bases. This CDR3 is built from 15 residues. Germline V gives CDR1 LNHDA, CDR2 SQIVND (reference sequence). The CDR3 DNA is TGTGCCAGTAAGCCCCGGGACAGCTCCTTCAATGAGCAGTTCTTC. Translated, it gives CASKPRDSSFNEQFF.

The V gene is TRBV6-1, the J gene TRBJ2-1; D is perhaps TRBD2 (5 bases). The CDR3 extends over 15 amino acids. The germline V gene encodes CDR1 MNHNS and CDR2 SASEGT. V lost 6 bases and J 5 bases, leaving 17 bases between the germline ends. The CDR3 region has the DNA TGTGCCAGCAGCATCCTAGGAGGCCTGGACAATGAGCAGTTCTTC. Translating it yields CASSILGGLDNEQFF.